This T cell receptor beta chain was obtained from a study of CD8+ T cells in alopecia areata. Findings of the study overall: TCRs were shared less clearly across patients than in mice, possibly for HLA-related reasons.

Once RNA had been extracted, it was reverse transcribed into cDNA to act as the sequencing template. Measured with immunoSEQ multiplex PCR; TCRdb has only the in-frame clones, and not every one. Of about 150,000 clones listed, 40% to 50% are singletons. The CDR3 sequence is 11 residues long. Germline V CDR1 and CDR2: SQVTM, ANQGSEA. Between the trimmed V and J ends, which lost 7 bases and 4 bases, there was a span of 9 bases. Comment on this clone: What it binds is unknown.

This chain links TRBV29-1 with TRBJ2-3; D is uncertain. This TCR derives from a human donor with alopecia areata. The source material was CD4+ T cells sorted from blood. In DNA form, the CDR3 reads TGCAGCGGGATATGGGCAGATACGCAGTATTTT. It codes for CSGIWADTQYF.